Here is one T cell receptor (beta chain) with its context. Its antigen is not known. V lost 3 bases, J lost 5 bases, and 13 bases lay in between. The CDR3 totals 14 residues. Germline CDR1 reads MNHNS; CDR2 reads SASEGT. This sample is part of a study of shared clonotypes between healthy human individuals. Broader study findings: Across subsets, estimated richness was generally greater for naive than for memory populations.

A CD45RA-negative memory subset and a CD45RA+ naive subset were separated from the CD4+ cells. Every immunoSEQ plate was one replicate of a subset's evenly spread DNA. The table came from immunoSEQ multiplex PCR; TCRdb's copy has only in-frame clones and leaves some out. The repertoire holds about 980,000 clones, with over 60% as singletons. The sample taken for sequencing was memory CD4+ T cells sorted from blood. Subset noted: CD45RA-negative fraction. The TCR originated in a man aged 18 to 35 in good health. The chain couples TRBV6-1 to TRBJ1-2; D gene unclear. The CDR3 nucleotides are TGTGCCAGCAGTGATAGCCAGCCACGATATGGCTACACCTTC. It is translated as CASSDSQPRYGYTF.